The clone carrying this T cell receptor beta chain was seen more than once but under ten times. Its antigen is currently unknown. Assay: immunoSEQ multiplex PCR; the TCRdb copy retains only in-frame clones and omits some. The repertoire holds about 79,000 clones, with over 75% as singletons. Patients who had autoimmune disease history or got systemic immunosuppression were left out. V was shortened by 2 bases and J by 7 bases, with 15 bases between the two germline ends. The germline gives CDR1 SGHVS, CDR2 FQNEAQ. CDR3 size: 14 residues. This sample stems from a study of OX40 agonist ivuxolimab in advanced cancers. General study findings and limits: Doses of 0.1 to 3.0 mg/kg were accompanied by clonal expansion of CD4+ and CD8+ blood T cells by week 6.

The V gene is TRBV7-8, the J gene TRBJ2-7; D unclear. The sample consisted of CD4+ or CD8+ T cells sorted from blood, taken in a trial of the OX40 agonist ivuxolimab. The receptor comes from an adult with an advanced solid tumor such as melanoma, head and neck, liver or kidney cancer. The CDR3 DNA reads TGTGCCAGCAGCTTACGAGCAGGCCTTGGGGAGCAGTACTTC. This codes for CASSLRAGLGEQYF.